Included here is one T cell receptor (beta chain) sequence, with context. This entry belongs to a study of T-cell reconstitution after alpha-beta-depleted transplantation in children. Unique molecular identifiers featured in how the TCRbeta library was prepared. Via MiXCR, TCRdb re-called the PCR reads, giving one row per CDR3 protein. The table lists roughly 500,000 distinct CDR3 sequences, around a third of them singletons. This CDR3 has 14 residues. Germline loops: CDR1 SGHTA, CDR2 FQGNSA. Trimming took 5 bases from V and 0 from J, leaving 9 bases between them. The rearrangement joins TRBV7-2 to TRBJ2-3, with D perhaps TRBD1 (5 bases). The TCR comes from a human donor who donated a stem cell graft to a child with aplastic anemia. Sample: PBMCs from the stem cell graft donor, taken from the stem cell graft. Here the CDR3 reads CASSGRQSTDTQYF. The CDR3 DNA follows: TGTGCCAGCAGCGGGCGACAGAGCACAGATACGCAGTATTTT.